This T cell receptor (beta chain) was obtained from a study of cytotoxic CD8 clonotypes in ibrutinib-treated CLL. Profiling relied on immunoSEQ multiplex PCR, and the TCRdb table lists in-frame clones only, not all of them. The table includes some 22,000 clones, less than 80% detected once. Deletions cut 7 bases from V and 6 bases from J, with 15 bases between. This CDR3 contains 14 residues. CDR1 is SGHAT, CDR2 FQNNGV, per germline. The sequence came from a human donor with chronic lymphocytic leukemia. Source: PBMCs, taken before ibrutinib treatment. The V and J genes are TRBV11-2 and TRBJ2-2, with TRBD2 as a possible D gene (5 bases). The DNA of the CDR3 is TGTGCCAGCACGATAACTAGAATGGCCGGGGAGCTGTTTTTT. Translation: CASTITRMAGELFF.